The clone carrying this T cell receptor (beta chain) has only a few counts. Antigen specificity is unknown. TCRdb redid the calling of the reads with MiXCR, one entry per CDR3 protein. Of some 600,000 distinct CDR3 sequences listed, roughly a quarter are singletons. This specimen belongs to a study of T cell repertoires in cytomegalovirus infection. The study, taken as a whole, reports: The study found HLA-C-restricted CMV-specific TCR beta clonotypes dominating the ex vivo response.

The trim removed 5 bases at V and 5 bases at J, leaving 11 bases unmatched. CDR3 length: 16 residues. Germline CDR1 MDHEN, CDR2 SYDVKM. The chain recombines TRBV28 with TRBJ2-5; the match to TRBD1 covers 10 bases. The receptor comes from a human donor in good health (CMV status not recorded). Some clones in this sample may be carry-over from other donors' samples. Sequencing input: CD8+ T cells from PBMCs. The CDR3 nucleotides are TGTGCCAGCAGTCGACGACAGGGGGCGGATGGGGAGACCCAGTACTTC. Amino acids: CASSRRQGADGETQYF.